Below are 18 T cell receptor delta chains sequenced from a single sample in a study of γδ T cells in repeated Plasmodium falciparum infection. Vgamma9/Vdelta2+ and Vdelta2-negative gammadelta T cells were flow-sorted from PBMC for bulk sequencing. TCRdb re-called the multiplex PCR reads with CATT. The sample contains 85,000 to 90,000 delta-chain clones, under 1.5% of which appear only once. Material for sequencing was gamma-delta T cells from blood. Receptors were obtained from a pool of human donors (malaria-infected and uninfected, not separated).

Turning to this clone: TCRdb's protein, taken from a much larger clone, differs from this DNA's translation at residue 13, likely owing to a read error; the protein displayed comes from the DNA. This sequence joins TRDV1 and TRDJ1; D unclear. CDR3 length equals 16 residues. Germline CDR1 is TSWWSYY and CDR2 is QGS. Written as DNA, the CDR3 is TGTGCTCTTGGGGAAATCCGTCAGGGGTACACCGATGAACTCATCTTT. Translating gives CALGEIRQGYTDELIF.

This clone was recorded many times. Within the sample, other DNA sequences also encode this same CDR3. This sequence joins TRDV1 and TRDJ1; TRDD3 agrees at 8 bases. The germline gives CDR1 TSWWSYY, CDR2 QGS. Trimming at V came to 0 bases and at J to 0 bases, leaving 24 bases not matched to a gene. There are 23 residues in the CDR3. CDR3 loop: CALGELPYGWGKRLYRNTDKLIF. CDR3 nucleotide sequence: TGTGCTCTTGGGGAACTTCCCTACGGCTGGGGGAAGCGGCTATATCGAAACACCGATAAACTCATCTTT.

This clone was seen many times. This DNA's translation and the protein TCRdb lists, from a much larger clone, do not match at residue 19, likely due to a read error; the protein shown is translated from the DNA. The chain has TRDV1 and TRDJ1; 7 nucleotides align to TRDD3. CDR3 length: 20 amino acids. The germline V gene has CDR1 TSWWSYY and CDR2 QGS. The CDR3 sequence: CALGAIPGDLKGRKTDKLTF. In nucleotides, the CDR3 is TGTGCTCTTGGGGCAATACCGGGGGATTTAAAAGGGCGTAAGACCGATAAACTCACCTTT.

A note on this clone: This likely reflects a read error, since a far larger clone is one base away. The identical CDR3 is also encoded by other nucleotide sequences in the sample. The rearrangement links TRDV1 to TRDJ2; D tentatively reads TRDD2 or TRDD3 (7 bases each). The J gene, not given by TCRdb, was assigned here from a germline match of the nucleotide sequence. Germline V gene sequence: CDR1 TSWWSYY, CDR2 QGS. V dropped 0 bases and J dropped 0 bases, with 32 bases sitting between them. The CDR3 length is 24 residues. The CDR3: CALGELAPILPLLWGDTLTAQLFF. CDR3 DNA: TGTGCTCTTGGGGAACTGGCCCCAATCCTTCCTCTCCTCTGGGGGGACACTTTGACAGCACAACTCTTCTTT.

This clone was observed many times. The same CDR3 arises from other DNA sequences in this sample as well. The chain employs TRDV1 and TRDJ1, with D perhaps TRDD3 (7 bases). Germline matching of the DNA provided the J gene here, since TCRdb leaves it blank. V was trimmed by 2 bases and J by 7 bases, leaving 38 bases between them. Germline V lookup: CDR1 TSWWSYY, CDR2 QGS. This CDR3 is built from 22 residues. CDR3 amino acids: CALGEVTREISHAPGGLGKLIF. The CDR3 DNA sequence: TGTGCTCTTGGGGAAGTGACCCGAGAAATATCGCACGCCCCTGGGGGCTTGGGTAAACTCATCTTT.

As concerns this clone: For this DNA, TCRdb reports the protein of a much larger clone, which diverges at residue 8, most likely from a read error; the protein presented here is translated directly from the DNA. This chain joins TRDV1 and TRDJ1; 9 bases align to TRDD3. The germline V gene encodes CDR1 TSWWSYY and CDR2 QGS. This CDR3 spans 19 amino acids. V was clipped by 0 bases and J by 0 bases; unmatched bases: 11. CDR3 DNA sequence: TGTGCTCTTGGGGAACTTAGGCCCTGGGGGATCCATAACACCGATAAACTCATCTTT. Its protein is CALGELRPWGIHNTDKLIF.

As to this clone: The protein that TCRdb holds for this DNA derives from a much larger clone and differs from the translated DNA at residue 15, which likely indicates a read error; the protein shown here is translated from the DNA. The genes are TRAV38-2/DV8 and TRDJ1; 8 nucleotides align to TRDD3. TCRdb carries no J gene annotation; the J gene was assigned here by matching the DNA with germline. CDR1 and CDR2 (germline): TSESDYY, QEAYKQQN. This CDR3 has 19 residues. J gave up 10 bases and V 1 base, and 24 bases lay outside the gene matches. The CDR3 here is CAYRSQSFLSLWGYPGLIF. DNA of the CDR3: TGTGCTTATAGGAGCCAATCATTCCTATCTTTGTGGGGATACCCTGGACTCATCTTT.

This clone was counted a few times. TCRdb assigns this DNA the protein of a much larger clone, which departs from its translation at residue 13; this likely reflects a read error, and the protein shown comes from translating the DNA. CDR3 nucleotide sequence: TGTGCTCTTGGGGACTCCCATCGAAGTGGATACGTACACACCGATAAACTCATCTTT. This sequence encodes CALGDSHRSGYVHTDKLIF. The chain links TRDV1 to TRDJ1; 7 bases line up with TRDD3. After removal of 3 bases from V and 0 bases from J, the junction contained 16 bases not matched to a gene. There are 19 residues in the CDR3. The germline CDR1 and CDR2 sequences are TSWWSYY and QGS.

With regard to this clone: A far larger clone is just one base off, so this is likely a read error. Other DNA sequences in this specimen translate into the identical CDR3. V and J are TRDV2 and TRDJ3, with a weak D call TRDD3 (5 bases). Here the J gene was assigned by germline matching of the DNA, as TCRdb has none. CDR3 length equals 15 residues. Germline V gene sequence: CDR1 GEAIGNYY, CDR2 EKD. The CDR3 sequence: CACDHISWDTRQMFF. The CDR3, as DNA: TGTGCCTGTGACCATATCTCCTGGGACACCCGGCAGATGTTTTTC.

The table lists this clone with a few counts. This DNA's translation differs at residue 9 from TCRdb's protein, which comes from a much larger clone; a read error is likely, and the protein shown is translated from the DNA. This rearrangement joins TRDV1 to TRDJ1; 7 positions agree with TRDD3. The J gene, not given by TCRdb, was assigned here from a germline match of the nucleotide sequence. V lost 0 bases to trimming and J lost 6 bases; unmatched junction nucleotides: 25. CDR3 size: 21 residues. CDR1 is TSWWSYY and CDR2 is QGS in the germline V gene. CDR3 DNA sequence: TGTGCTCTTGGGGAACTACTCCTATGTGGCTCTGGGGGCCTCTCCCCCCATAAACTCATCTTT. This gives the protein CALGELLLCGSGGLSPHKLIF.

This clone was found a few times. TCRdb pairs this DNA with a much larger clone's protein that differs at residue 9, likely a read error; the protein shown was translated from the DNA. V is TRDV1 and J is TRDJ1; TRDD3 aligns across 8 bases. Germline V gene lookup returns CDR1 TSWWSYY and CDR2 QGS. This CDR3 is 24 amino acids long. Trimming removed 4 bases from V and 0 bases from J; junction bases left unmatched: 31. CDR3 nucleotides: TGTGCTCTTGGGGCTCGGTTGGGACTTACGAACCTCCTATACTGGGGGTATGACACCGATAAACTCATCTTT. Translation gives CALGARLGLTNLLYWGYDTDKLIF.

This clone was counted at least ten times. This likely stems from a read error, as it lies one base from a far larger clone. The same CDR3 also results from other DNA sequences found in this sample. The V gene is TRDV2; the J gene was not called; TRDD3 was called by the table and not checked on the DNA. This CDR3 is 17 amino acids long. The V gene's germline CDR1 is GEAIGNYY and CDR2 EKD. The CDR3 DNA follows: TGTGCCTGTGACACCGTGGGGGTTACTCTGTACACCGATAAACTCATCTTC. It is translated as CACDTVGVTLYTDKLIF.

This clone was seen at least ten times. The CDR3 is CALGEKGRPWTKWGYTDKLIF. The CDR3 DNA reads TGTGCTCTTGGGGAAAAAGGCCGACCATGGACTAAATGGGGGTACACCGATAAACTCATCTTT. The chain couples TRDV1 to TRDJ1; D may be TRDD3 (6 bases). CDR1 is TSWWSYY and CDR2 is QGS in the germline V gene. V lost 2 bases and J lost 0, with 28 bases in between. The CDR3 is 21 amino acids.

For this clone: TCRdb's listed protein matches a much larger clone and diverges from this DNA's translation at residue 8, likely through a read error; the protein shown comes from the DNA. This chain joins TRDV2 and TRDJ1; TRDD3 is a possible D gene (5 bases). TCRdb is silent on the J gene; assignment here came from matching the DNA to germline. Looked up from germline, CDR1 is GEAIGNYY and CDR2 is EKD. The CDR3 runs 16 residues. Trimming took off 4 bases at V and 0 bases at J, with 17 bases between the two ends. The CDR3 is CACDPLLETYTDKLIF. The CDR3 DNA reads TGTGCCTGTGATCCCTTACTGGAGACGTACACCGATAAACTCATCTTT.

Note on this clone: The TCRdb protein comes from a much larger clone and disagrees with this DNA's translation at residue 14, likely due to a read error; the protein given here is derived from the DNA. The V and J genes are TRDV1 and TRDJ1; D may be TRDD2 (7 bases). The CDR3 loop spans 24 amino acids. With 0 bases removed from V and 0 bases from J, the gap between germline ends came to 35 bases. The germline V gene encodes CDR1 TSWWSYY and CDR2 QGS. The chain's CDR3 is CALGELGFLLPRRSLGRNTDKLIF. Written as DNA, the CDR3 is TGTGCTCTTGGGGAACTCGGTTTCTTACTTCCTAGACGATCCCTGGGGCGAAACACCGATAAACTCATCTTT.

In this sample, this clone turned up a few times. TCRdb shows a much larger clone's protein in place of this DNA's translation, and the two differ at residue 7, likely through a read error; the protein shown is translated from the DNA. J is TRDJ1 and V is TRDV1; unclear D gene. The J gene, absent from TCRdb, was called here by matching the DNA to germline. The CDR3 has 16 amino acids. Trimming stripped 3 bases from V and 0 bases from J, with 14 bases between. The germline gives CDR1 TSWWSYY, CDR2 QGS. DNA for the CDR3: TGTGCTCTTGGGGATAACCCTCCTCCGGACACCGATAAACTCATCTTT. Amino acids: CALGDNPPPDTDKLIF.

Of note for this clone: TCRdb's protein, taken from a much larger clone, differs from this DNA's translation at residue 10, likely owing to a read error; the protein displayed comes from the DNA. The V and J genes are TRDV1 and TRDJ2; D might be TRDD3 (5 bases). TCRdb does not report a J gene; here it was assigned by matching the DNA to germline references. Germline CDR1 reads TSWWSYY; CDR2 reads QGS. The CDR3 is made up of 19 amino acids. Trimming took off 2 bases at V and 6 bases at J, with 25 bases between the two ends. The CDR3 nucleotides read TGTGCTCTTGGGGAAGTGGCTATCGCGGCTGGCGTTGGGGCAGCACAACTCTTCTTT. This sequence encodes CALGEVAIAAGVGAAQLFF.

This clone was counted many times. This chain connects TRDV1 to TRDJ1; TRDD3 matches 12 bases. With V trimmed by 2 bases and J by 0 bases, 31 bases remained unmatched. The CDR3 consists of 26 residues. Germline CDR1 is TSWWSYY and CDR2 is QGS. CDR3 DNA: TGTGCTCTTGGGGAAGTTAGCCCGGTCCAATTCCTCCTGGGGGATACGTCGCCCCAGTACACCGATAAACTCATCTTT. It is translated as CALGEVSPVQFLLGDTSPQYTDKLIF.